These 20 T cell receptor beta chains were all obtained from the same sample, sequenced in a study of shared clonotypes between healthy human individuals. Assay: immunoSEQ multiplex PCR; the TCRdb copy retains only in-frame clones and omits some. Of more than 1.2 million clones listed, around 98.5% were seen once; the top ten hold 0.36%. The sequenced material came from naive CD4+ T cells sorted from blood. Subset defined: CD45RA+ positively selected. Receptors originate from a man aged 25 to 40 in good health.

This clone was seen only once. The gene calls are TRBV5-8 and TRBJ1-2; perhaps TRBD1 as D (5 bases). Deletions cut 2 bases from V and 3 bases from J, with 11 bases between. Germline V gene sequence: CDR1 SGHTS, CDR2 YDEGEE. This CDR3 has 14 residues. This CDR3 is CASSLTDSDYGYTF. DNA of the CDR3: TGTGCCAGCAGCTTAACAGACAGCGACTATGGCTACACCTTC.

The chain carries TRBV4-1 and TRBJ2-7; D unresolved. The CDR3 contains 12 residues. Trimming removed 1 base at V and 3 bases at J, with 4 bases between. Germline CDR1 MGHRA, CDR2 YSYEKL. The CDR3 region has the DNA TGCGCCAGCAGCCAAGCCCGCTACGAGCAGTACTTC. This sequence encodes CASSQARYEQYF.

This chain joins TRBV28 and TRBJ2-5; a possible D gene is TRBD1 (5 bases). V dropped 5 bases and J dropped 4 bases, with 8 bases sitting between them. The CDR3 has 12 residues. Germline V gene data show CDR1 as MDHEN and CDR2 as SYDVKM. CDR3 DNA: TGTGCCAGCAGTGCCCAGGGAGAGACCCAGTACTTC. Protein: CASSAQGETQYF.

The chain joins TRBV6-1 to TRBJ2-7, with TRBD1 matching over 7 bases. V was pared by 0 bases and J by 2 bases, with 4 bases of the junction left unmatched. Germline CDR1 is MNHNS and CDR2 is SASEGT. The CDR3 consists of 15 residues. This CDR3 reads CASSEAGGPTYEQYF. CDR3 coding DNA: TGTGCCAGCAGTGAAGCAGGGGGCCCAACCTACGAGCAGTACTTC.

The chain combines TRBV19 with TRBJ1-4, with 9 bases that match TRBD1. The CDR3 has 16 residues. The trim removed 2 bases at V and 5 bases at J, leaving 6 bases unmatched. Germline CDR1 and CDR2: LNHDA and SQIVND (reference sequence). CDR3: CASSIQGTGRNEKLFF. The CDR3 region has the DNA TGTGCCAGTAGTATACAGGGGACAGGGCGGAATGAAAAACTGTTTTTT.

The chain joins TRBV7-8 to TRBJ2-6; 11 nucleotides line up with TRBD2. V trimming: 2 bases; J trimming: 4 bases; junction bases outside the gene matches: 7. This CDR3 contains 18 residues. Per germline, CDR1 SGHVS and CDR2 FQNEAQ. CDR3 sequence: CASSLLVAGGSGANVLTF. CDR3 bases: TGTGCCAGCAGCTTATTGGTAGCGGGAGGGTCAGGGGCCAACGTCCTGACTTTC.

J is TRBJ2-7 and V is TRBV2; 7 bases match TRBD1. Germline CDR1 reads SNHLY; CDR2 reads FYNNEI. V lost 9 bases and J lost 3; bases outside the gene matches: 11. This CDR3 has 14 residues. The CDR3 sequence: CASQSPGQLYEQYF. Written as DNA, the CDR3 is TGTGCCAGTCAAAGTCCGGGACAGCTCTACGAGCAGTACTTC.

This clone was picked up one time. This sequence joins TRBV28 and TRBJ2-7; 9 nucleotides match TRBD1. V trimming: 5 bases; J trimming: 4 bases; junction bases outside the gene matches: 9. This CDR3 contains 15 residues. Per germline, CDR1 MDHEN and CDR2 SYDVKM. The CDR3 here is CASSTGTGILYEQYF. The CDR3 nucleotides read TGTGCCAGCAGTACCGGGACAGGGATTCTTTACGAGCAGTACTTC.

V gene TRBV10-3 combines with J gene TRBJ2-3; no definite D call. Germline V CDR1 and CDR2: ENHRY, SYGVKD. V was cut by 3 bases and J by 6 bases, with 4 bases left in between. This CDR3 has 11 amino acids. In DNA form, the CDR3 reads TGTGCCATCAGTGAAATGGATACGCAGTATTTT. Protein: CAISEMDTQYF.

The chain recombines TRBV28 with TRBJ1-2, with D uncertain. The CDR3 is made up of 13 amino acids. Between the trimmed V and J ends, which lost 6 bases and 8 bases, there was a span of 16 bases. Germline V gene lookup returns CDR1 MDHEN and CDR2 SYDVKM. CDR3 loop: CASSLRPGRGYTF. The CDR3 coding sequence is TGTGCCAGCAGCCTACGACCCGGACGGGGCTACACCTTC.

The chain employs TRBV7-6 and TRBJ1-3; the D is unclear. The CDR3 spans 16 residues. Trimming shortened V by 1 base and J by 4 bases, and 14 bases separated the two germline ends. Germline V CDR1 and CDR2: SGHVS, FNYEAQ. In nucleotides, the CDR3 is TGTGCCAGCAGCTTAGGAGAGGGCCCACTAGGAAACACCATATATTTT. Residues: CASSLGEGPLGNTIYF.

The gene calls are TRBV18 and TRBJ2-2; 8 nucleotides align to TRBD1. The length of the CDR3 is 17 residues. Trimming took 3 bases from V and 0 from J; bases not matched to a gene: 6. CDR1 and CDR2 (germline): KGHSH, LQKENI. CDR3 coding DNA: TGTGCCAGCTCACCGAAGACAGGGGCGGCGAACACCGGGGAGCTGTTTTTT. Protein: CASSPKTGAANTGELFF.

V gene TRBV30 combines with J gene TRBJ1-4, with D hard to call. Looked up from germline, CDR1 is GTSNPN and CDR2 is SVGIG (reference sequence). The CDR3 spans 14 residues. Trimming removed 3 bases from V and 7 bases from J, with 15 bases in between. CDR3: CAWSKAGWSEKLFF. DNA of the CDR3: TGTGCCTGGAGCAAAGCGGGGTGGAGTGAAAAACTGTTTTTT.

The rearrangement links TRBV9 to TRBJ2-7; maybe TRBD1 (5 bases). CDR1 is SGDLS and CDR2 is YYNGEE in the germline V gene. V lost 0 bases, J lost 6 bases, and 13 bases lay in between. The CDR3 sequence is 14 residues long. The CDR3 sequence: CASSVAGYFSEQYF. DNA for the CDR3: TGTGCCAGCAGCGTAGCAGGGTACTTCTCCGAGCAGTACTTC. The full variable domain, rest sourced from reference TRBV9 and TRBJ2-7, is DSGVTQTPKHLITATGQRVTLRCSPRSGDLSVYWYQQSLDQGLQFLIQYYNGEERAKGNILERFSAQQFPDLHSELNLSSLELGDSALYFCASSVAGYFSEQYFGPGTRLTVT.

The chain recombines TRBV18 with TRBJ2-5, with D uncertain. The CDR3 length is 13 residues. The germline V gene has CDR1 KGHSH and CDR2 LQKENI. Between the trimmed V and J ends, which lost 2 bases and 7 bases, there was a span of 11 bases. CDR3 in DNA: TGTGCCAGCTCACCAAACGGTGGTACGACCCAGTACTTC. Protein product: CASSPNGGTTQYF.

This chain connects TRBV6-5 to TRBJ2-1; TRBD1 matches 8 bases. The CDR3 runs 14 residues. V lost 4 bases, J lost 5 bases, and 4 bases stayed unmatched. CDR1 and CDR2 (germline): MNHEY, SVGAGI. The CDR3 DNA is TGTGCCAGCAGTTGGGTGGGACAGGACAATGAGCAGTTCTTC. This sequence encodes CASSWVGQDNEQFF.

This chain uses TRBV19 with TRBJ2-7, with D possibly TRBD1 on 5 matching bases. This CDR3 has 15 residues. Germline CDR1 and CDR2: LNHDA and SQIVND (reference sequence). V lost 6 bases, J lost 3 bases, and 18 bases lay in between. CDR3 coding DNA: TGTGCCAGTAGGGCCGGACACCGTGCCTTCTACGAGCAGTACTTC. Translating it yields CASRAGHRAFYEQYF.

The chain is built from TRBV4-1 and TRBJ1-4; TRBD1 is a possible D gene (5 bases). The CDR3 has 15 residues. In germline, CDR1 is MGHRA, CDR2 YSYEKL. Trimming pared 1 base from V and 13 bases from J, leaving 19 bases between. Written as DNA, the CDR3 is TGCGCCAGCAGCCAAGGAGACGGCAGGGTGGCTATACTGTTTTTT. This sequence encodes CASSQGDGRVAILFF.

The rearrangement joins TRBV29-1 to TRBJ2-2; 7 bases align to TRBD1. With 7 bases clipped from V and 1 base from J, the junction kept 6 bases outside the gene matches. Germline loops: CDR1 SQVTM, CDR2 ANQGSEA. The length of the CDR3 is 14 residues. The CDR3: CSAQRQGNTGELFF. CDR3 bases: TGCAGCGCTCAAAGACAGGGGAACACCGGGGAGCTGTTTTTT.

The genes are TRBV18 and TRBJ2-1; 7 nucleotides align to TRBD1. V was pared by 2 bases and J by 7 bases, with 11 bases of the junction left unmatched. Germline V gene sequence: CDR1 KGHSH, CDR2 LQKENI. The CDR3 loop spans 16 amino acids. The CDR3 is CASSPDPVGRGNEQFF. In nucleotides, the CDR3 is TGTGCCAGCTCACCAGACCCCGTGGGCAGGGGGAATGAGCAGTTCTTC.